This T cell receptor (beta chain) comes out of a study of vaccination effects on CD4 cells after COVID-19. Overall study results and limits: From healthy vaccinees, only 1 of 255 vaccine-induced clones also reacted to common cold coronaviruses. Early timepoints after infection were absent, and convalescent patients were few in the study.

Of note for this clone: The target antigen is unknown.

Method: immunoSEQ multiplex PCR; TCRdb's copy keeps in-frame clones and lacks some. The table includes roughly 20,000 clones, 60% to 75% detected once. ViraFEST assay sequencing came after antigen-specific CD4+ T cells were expanded with viral peptide pools. Culturing for ten to eleven days preceded CD4+ T cell isolation. Each vaccine recipient was nucleocapsid antibody negative and had no prior SARS-CoV-2 infection. In culture with approximately 10 IU/ml IL-2 and around 10 ug/ml peptides, PBMC were grown at two million per well. Fresh IL-2-containing medium replaced half the medium on days 3 and 7. Germline assignment: CDR1 SGHRS and CDR2 YFSETQ. This CDR3 contains 13 residues. Deletions cut 2 bases from V and 0 bases from J, with 5 bases between.

This TCR was sampled from a human donor who received a COVID-19 vaccine. The V call is TRBV5-1, the J call TRBJ1-1; the D is unclear. This specimen was CD4+ T cells from PBMCs cultured with HCoV-NL63 spike peptides, taken before COVID-19 vaccination. CDR3 bases: TGCGCCAGCAGCTTTGACATGAACACTGAAGCTTTCTTT. This gives the protein CASSFDMNTEAFF.